The present entry profiles one T cell receptor beta chain with its context. Its antigen is still unknown. Within one base of it there is no much larger clone, and no base qualities were kept. This sample was taken from a study of shared clonotypes between healthy human individuals (dated by TCRdb to the early 2020s). Background on the whole study: A few men and two women, aged 18 to 49 years, made up the cohort. For each donor, CD4 naive and CD4 memory were each given three plates, CD8 naive was given two plates, and CD8 memory was given one plate. To estimate repertoire size and how much clonotype sharing occurs between individuals, the study deeply sequenced the blood TCR repertoires of roughly 5 healthy adults. To increase sequencing depth and limit assay-specific biases, different laboratories used diverse techniques to prepare libraries and sequence TCR repertoires. Per donor, leukapheresis produced somewhere between about 0.8 and 9.5 billion PBMCs. Here is what the overall study found, with its caveats: Pairwise subsampling led to the expectation that sequencing depth would affect the degree of clonotype sharing among donors. Naive subsets generally had larger estimated clonotype richness than memory subsets did. When a handful of donors were compared, the shared fraction of clonotypes was around 5% for naive CD4, over 3% for naive CD8, roughly 2.5% for memory CD4, and roughly 0.43% for memory CD8. Because the study included a small number of donors, the genetic and exposure-history diversity represented was limited. Compared with non-shared clonotypes, clonotypes shared by all four sorted-subset donors had higher generation probabilities. Rarefaction of sorted-subset datasets indicated incomplete sequencing despite the large sequencing depth. Sampling was restricted to blood, and TCR repertoires in tissue are likely to differ from TCR repertoires in blood.

Healthy HIV-negative adults with no recently reported acute infections or vaccinations were included as donors. Only Caucasian adults living in Nashville, Tennessee, USA were represented among the donors. Magnetic negative selection was used to enrich CD4+ T cells, after which naive cells were positively selected on CD45RA and the negative fraction became the memory subset. After blood collection by leukapheresis, PBMCs were isolated using Ficoll-Histopaque density gradient centrifugation and then cryopreserved in the vapor phase of liquid nitrogen. Purity and quantity of every magnetically sorted T cell population were checked by analytical flow cytometry. Each sorted fraction had its genomic DNA isolated and then quantified by UV absorbance on a Nanodrop 2000c. Using the deep immunoSEQ assay, multiplex PCR amplified TCR CDR3 regions from genomic DNA. For each cell subset, the extracted genomic DNA was distributed evenly across all wells of several immunoSEQ 96-well plates, and each plate served as one replicate. For sorted subsets, around 0.2 ug genomic DNA, equal to tens of thousands of T cell genomes, was loaded into each replicate PCR. Purified libraries were quantified with a Qubit 3.0 fluorometer, sized on a Bioanalyzer 2100, and re-quantified with the KAPA Library Quantification kit. A separate single-read 150-cycle Illumina NextSeq 550 flow cell was used to sequence each immunoSEQ 96-well plate. As for the authors' bioinformatics: Because the immunoSEQ output included only junctional sequences and no quality scores, the filtering could not be the same as the filtering used for full-length reads. To assign V/J genes and CDR3, sequences were annotated using PyIR, a Python wrapper for IgBLAST v1.9, with IMGT germline references. Any read was removed if the V/J assignment was weak (E-value above 1e-6), the CDR3 was missing, or the read contained stop codons, out-of-frame junctions, or ambiguous translated residues. V3J clonotypes were defined as sequences sharing an identical inferred V gene, J gene, and CDR3 amino acid sequence. The percentage overlap between two repertoires was calculated by dividing the number of shared unique clonotypes by the size of the smaller repertoire. Richness of each repertoire was evaluated using RTK rarefaction, the Chao1 estimator, and Recon v2.1 estimates of unobserved clonotypes. For all TCRbeta clonotypes obtained by the gDNA method from a few donors, generation probabilities were computed with OLGA. The source is immuneACCESS, and TCRdb retained only in-frame sequences with V and J called. Part of the clones is not carried over; for the studies checked, unresolved V genes explain less than half of this, and the remainder is unexplained. D and trimming were read from the DNA, whereas the V and J calls and clone size are those reported in that table. Recorded for this sample are approximately 700,000 clones; 55% to 85% of them occurred a single time. The top ten clonotypes cover roughly 2% of the sample.

The source material was memory CD4+ T cells sorted from blood. The sample's cell subset or site label, in plain terms: CD45RA-negative fraction. This sequence originates from a woman aged 25 to 39 in good health.

The nucleotide sequence is TGTGCCAGCAGTTCGATAACCCTGGACAGTTCCAAAAACATTCAGTACTTC. The encoded protein is CASSSITLDSSKNIQYF. The rearranged segments are TRBV27 and TRBJ2-4; TRBD1 is possibly the D segment (6 matching bases). The CDR3 spans 17 residues, from the cysteine through the phenylalanine. Only the CDR3 DNA stays, 51 bases, in frame from base 1. V was cut back by 4 bases and J by 2 bases, leaving a gap of 18 bases between them. As encoded in the germline V gene (reference sequence), CDR1 is MNHEY while CDR2 is SMNVEV.